Below, one TCR beta chain is given with its context. In its sample, this clonotype was seen many times. The antigen it recognizes is unknown. No base qualities exist here, and no much larger clone lies one base off it. The V end loses 6 bases and the J end loses 0 bases, and a stretch of 6 bases separates them. Taken from the germline V gene (reference sequence), the CDR1 and CDR2 loops are DFQATT and SNEGSKA. Counted from cysteine to phenylalanine, this CDR3 has 12 amino acids. Solely the CDR3 DNA is kept, with 36 bases framed from the first base. Libraries came from RACE. Sequencing took place on a NextSeq 500. Library preparation attached unique molecular identifiers to individual cDNA molecules for quantitative, reproducible TCR counting. From each blood RNA sample, both TCR alpha and TCR beta chains were sequenced. Per the original workflow: Samples had a median of roughly 98,000 TCRs, with a range from roughly 23,224 to 700,000. V, J and CDR3 annotation of the TCR reads was carried out using the Decombinator software suite. For PS versus PT1 abundance plots, all samples were subsampled to the same number of TCRs (28,000). TCRs were defined as expanded if absent before sensitization and observed at least eight times at the 2-week time point. TCRdb redid the processing of the public reads, applying fastp at Q25 and MiXCR, and retained in-frame beta chains. Rows are unified per CDR3 protein, each entry keeping the most common DNA and genes. TCRdb assigned the V and J calls; the authors' analysis was not used. This sample comprises tens of thousands of distinct CDR3 sequences, 7.6% of them detected only once. 1.3% of the sample comes from the top ten.

This record belongs to a study of human T cells and chemical hapten exposure (dated by TCRdb to the early 2020s). About the full investigation: For sensitization, 2% DPC in acetone was applied to a roughly 2 cm by roughly 2 cm area of upper inner arm skin. Patients additionally received weekly therapeutic DPC doses to the scalp throughout the roughly 25-week study period. Patch testing was performed on the upper back with Finn chambers containing 0.01% DPC, and the patch tests were scored after 6 days according to International Contact Dermatitis Research Group standards. Alopecia areata with under or over 50% scalp involvement, alopecia totalis and alopecia universalis were represented in the patient cohort, which was mostly female. The libraries were sequenced as a pool, and the TCR yield per sample differed mostly because of small variations in library volumes within the pool. This study followed changes in the peripheral blood TCR repertoire in vivo during primary and secondary sensitization of alopecia patients to the hapten diphenylcyclopropenone (DPC). Blood was sampled from patients pre-sensitization (week 0) and at 2, 6 and about 24 weeks after DPC sensitization. Blood for TCR sequencing was provided by twenty-nine alopecia patients at one to four time points (pre-sensitization, 2, 6 and 24 weeks). General conclusions and limits of the study: Repeated subsampling changed both the strength of the expansion versus patch-test correlation and the threshold at which the correlation became significant. DPC sensitization did not change the number of TCRs with a frequency above 1 in 1000, and there was no evidence of changes in global repertoire structure. A positive correlation was found between the number of PT1 expanded TCRs and patch test score, with significance reached at thresholds 8, 16 and 32 but not 4. All patients had alopecia, a presumed autoimmune disease, so their immune response might differ from that of healthy individuals. Significantly more large CDR3 similarity clusters were formed by expanded TCRs than by pre-sensitization or healthy control sets, consistent with antigen-driven responses.

The time point label of this sample denotes: pre-sensitization, week 0. The treatment or condition label, as the study defines it: therapeutic diphenylcyclopropenone sensitization with weekly scalp DPC. At each patch-test visit, blood was drawn before the patch test was applied. Patients were eligible if aged 18 to 70, diagnosed with alopecia and judged suitable for DPC therapy, and pregnant patients were excluded. Total RNA was extracted from unfractionated whole blood collected in Tempus Blood RNA tubes. The chain was built from TRBV20-1 and TRBJ1-3, with no confidently assigned D gene. Sequences were derived from whole blood, sampled in connection with sensitization to the hapten diphenylcyclopropenone (DPC). This TCR was sampled from a woman aged 45-65 years with alopecia areata. Some clones in this sample may be carry-over from other donors' samples. The CDR3: CSALLSGNTIYF. The DNA is TGCAGTGCACTGCTCTCTGGAAACACCATATATTTT.